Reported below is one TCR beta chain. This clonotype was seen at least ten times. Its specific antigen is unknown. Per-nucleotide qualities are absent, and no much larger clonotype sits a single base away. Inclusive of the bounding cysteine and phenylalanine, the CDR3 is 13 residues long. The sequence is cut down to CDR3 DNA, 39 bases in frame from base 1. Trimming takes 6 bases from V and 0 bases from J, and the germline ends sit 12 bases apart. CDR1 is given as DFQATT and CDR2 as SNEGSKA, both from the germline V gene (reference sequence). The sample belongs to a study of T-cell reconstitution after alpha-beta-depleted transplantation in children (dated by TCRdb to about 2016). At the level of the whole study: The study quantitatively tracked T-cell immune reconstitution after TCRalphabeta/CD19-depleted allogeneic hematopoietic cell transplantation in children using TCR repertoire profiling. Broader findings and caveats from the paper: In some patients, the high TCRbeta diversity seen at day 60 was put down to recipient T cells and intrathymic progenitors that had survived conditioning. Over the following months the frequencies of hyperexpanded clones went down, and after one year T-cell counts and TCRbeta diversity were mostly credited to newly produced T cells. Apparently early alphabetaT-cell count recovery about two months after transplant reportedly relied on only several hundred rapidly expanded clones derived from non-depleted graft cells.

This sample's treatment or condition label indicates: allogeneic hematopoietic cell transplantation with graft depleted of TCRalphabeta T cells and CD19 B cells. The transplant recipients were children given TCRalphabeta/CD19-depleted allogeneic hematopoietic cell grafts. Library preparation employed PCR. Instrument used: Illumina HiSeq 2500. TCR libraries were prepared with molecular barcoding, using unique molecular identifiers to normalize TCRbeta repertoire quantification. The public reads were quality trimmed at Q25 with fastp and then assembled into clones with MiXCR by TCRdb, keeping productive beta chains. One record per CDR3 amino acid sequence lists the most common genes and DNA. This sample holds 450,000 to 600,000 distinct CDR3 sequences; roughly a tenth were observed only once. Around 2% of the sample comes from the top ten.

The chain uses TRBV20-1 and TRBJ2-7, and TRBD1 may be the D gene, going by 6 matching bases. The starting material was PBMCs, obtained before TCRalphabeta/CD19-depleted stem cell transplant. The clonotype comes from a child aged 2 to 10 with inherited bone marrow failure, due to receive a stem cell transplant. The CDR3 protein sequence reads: CSARADSSYEQYF. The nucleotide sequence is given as TGCAGTGCACGTGCGGACAGCTCCTACGAGCAGTACTTC.